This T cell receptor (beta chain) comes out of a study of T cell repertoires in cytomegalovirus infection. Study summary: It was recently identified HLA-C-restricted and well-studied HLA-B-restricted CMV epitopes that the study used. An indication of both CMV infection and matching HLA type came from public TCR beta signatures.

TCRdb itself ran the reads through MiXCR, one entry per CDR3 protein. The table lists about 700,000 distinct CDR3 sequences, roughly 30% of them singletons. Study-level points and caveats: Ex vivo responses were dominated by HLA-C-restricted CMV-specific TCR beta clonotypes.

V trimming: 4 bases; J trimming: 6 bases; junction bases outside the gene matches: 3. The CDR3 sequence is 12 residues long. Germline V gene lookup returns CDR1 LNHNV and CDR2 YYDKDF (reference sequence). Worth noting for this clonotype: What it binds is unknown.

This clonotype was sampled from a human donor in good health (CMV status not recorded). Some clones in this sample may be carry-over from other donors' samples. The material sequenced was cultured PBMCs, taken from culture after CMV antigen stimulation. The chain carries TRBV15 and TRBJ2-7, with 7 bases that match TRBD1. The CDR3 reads CATSKGTVEQYF. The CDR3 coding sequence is TGTGCCACCAGCAAAGGGACAGTCGAGCAGTACTTC.